The count of the clone carrying this TCR beta chain is one. The sample is drawn from a study of blood T cell repertoires in COVID-19. Looking at the study overall: Material from acute and convalescent COVID-19 was sourced from the United States, Italy and Spain. Sources were T cells, B-cell-depleted T cells, or PBMCs; the material itself was cDNA or gDNA.

The V gene lost 2 bases and the J gene lost 5 bases, with 9 bases spanning the gap. From germline, CDR1 is LNHDA and CDR2 SQIVND (reference sequence). The CDR3 covers 14 residues. Source study methods: The assay estimated nucleated cells by amplifying reference gene primers. Produced via immunoSEQ multiplex PCR; TCRdb's table is partial and in-frame only. V and J calls and clone size are those listed in that table; D and trimming were worked out from the DNA. The top ten hold 0.62% of the sample, which has roughly 200,000 clones, around 90% seen once. This TCR derives from a man aged 45-60 years with acute or convalescent COVID-19. The J gene is TRBJ2-2, the V gene TRBV19; unclear D gene. The sample consisted of peripheral blood. CDR3 bases: TGTGCCAGTAGTATACAGGCTCCAACCGGGGAGCTGTTTTTT. Protein sequence: CASSIQAPTGELFF. The complete variable domain, with remaining parts taken from reference TRBV19 and TRBJ2-2, reads DGGITQSPKYLFRKEGQNVTLSCEQNLNHDAMYWYRQDPGQGLRLIYYSQIVNDFQKGDIAEGYSVSREKKESFPLTVTSAQKNPTAFYLCASSIQAPTGELFFGEGSRLTVL.